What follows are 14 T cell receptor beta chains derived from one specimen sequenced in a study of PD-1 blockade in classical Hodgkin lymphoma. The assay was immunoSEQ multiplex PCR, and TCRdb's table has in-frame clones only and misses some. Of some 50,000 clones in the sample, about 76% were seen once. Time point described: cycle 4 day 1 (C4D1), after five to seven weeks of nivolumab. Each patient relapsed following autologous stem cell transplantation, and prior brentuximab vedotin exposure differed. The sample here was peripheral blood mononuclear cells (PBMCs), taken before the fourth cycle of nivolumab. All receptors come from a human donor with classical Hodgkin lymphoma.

CDR3 protein: CASSPIPNTGELFF. CDR3 in DNA: TGTGCCAGCAGCCCAATTCCGAACACCGGGGAGCTGTTTTTT. V gene TRBV6-1 combines with J gene TRBJ2-2; D is ambiguous. The V and J ends lost 6 bases and 0 bases respectively, with 8 bases between them. Germline V CDR1 and CDR2: MNHNS, SASEGT. The CDR3 is 14 amino acids.

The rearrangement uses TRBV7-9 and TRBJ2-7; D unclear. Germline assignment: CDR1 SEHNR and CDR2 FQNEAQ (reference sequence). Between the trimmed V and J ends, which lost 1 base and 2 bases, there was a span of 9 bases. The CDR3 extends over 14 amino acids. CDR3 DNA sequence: TGTGCCAGCAGCTTAGTTGTACAAACCTACGAGCAGTACTTC. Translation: CASSLVVQTYEQYF.

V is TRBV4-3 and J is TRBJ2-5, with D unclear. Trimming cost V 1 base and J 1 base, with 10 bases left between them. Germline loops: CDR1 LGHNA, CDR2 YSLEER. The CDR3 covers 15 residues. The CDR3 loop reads CASSQGLVGQETQYF. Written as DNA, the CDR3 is TGCGCCAGCAGCCAAGGTCTAGTCGGCCAAGAGACCCAGTACTTC.

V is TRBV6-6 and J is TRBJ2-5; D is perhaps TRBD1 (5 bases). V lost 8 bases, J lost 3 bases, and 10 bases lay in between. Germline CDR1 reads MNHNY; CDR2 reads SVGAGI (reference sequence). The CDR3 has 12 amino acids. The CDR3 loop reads CASGSTEETQYF. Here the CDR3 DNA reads TGTGCCAGCGGGTCGACAGAAGAGACCCAGTACTTC.

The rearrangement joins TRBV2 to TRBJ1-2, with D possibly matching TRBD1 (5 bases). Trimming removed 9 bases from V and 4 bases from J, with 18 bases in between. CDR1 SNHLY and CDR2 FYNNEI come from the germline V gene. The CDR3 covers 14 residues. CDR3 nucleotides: TGTGCCAGGACAGACCCACAACGACTCTATGGCTACACCTTC. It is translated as CARTDPQRLYGYTF.

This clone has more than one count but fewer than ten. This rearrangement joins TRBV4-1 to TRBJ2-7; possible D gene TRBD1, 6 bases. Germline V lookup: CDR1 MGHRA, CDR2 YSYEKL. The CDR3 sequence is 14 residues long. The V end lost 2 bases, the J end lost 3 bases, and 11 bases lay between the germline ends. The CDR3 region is CASSQRTESYEQYF. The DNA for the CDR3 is TGCGCCAGCAGCCAACGGACAGAGAGCTACGAGCAGTACTTC.

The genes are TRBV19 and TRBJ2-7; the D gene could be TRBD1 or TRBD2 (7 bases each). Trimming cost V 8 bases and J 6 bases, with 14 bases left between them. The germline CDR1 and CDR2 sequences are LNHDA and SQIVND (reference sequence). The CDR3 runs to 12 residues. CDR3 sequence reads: CASRDREGEQYF. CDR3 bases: TGTGCCAGTCGAGACAGGGAGGGCGAGCAGTACTTC.

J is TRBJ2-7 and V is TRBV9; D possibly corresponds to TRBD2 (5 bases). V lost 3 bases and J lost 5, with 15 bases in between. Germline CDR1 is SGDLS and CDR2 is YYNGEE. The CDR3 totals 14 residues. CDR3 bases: TGTGCCAGCAGCGCGACCCCCCGGGGTGACGAGCAGTACTTC. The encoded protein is CASSATPRGDEQYF.

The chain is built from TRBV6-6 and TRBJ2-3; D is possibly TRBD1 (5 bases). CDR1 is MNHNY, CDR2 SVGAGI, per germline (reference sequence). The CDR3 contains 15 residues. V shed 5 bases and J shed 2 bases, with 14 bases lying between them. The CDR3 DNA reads TGTGCCAGCAGTGCACCAGACAGCCCCACAGATACGCAGTATTTT. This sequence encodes CASSAPDSPTDTQYF.

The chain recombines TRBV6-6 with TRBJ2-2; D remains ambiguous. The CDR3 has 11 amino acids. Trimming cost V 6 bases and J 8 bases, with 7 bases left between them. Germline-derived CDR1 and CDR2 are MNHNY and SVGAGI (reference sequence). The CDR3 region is CASSPRGELFF. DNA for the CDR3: TGTGCCAGCAGCCCTCGGGGGGAGCTGTTTTTT.

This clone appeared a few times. This CDR3 reads CATSSPGMLYGYTF. CDR3 bases: TGTGCCACCAGCAGTCCCGGGATGCTATATGGCTACACCTTC. The chain employs TRBV15 and TRBJ1-2; the D is unclear. V gave up 3 bases and J gave up 5 bases, with 13 bases separating them. From germline, CDR1 is LNHNV and CDR2 YYDKDF (reference sequence). The CDR3 is 14 amino acids.

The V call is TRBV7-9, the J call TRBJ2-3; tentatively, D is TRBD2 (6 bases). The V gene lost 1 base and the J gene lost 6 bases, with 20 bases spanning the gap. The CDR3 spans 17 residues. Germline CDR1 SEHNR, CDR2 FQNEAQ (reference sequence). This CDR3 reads CASSLVSTRGSADTQYF. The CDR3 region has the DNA TGTGCCAGCAGCTTAGTTAGTACCCGGGGGAGCGCCGATACGCAGTATTTT.

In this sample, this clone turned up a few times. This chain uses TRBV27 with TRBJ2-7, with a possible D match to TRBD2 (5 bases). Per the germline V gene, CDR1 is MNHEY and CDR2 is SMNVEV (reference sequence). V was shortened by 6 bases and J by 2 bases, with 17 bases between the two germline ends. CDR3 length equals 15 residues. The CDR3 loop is CASSKKSGYAYEQYF. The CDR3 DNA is TGTGCCAGCAGCAAGAAGTCGGGATACGCCTACGAGCAGTACTTC.

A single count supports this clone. The CDR3 DNA follows: TGTGCCAGCAGCTTAGTGGACGGGAGCTCTGGAAACACCATATATTTT. Translating gives CASSLVDGSSGNTIYF. V gene TRBV7-9 combines with J gene TRBJ1-3; unclear D gene. The CDR3 extends over 16 amino acids. Trimming stripped 1 base from V and 0 bases from J, with 10 bases between. In germline, CDR1 is SEHNR, CDR2 FQNEAQ (reference sequence).